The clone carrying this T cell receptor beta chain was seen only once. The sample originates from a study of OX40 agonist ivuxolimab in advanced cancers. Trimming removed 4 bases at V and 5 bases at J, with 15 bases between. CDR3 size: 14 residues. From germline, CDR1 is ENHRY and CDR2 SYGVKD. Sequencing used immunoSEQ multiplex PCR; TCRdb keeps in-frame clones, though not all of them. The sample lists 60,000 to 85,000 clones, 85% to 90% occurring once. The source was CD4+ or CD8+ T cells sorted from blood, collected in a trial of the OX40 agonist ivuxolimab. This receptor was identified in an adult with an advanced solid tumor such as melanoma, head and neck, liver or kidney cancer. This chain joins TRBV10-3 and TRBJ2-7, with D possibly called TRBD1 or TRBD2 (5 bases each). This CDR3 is CAISADPEGNEQYF. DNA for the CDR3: TGTGCCATCAGTGCTGACCCCGAGGGGAACGAGCAGTACTTC.